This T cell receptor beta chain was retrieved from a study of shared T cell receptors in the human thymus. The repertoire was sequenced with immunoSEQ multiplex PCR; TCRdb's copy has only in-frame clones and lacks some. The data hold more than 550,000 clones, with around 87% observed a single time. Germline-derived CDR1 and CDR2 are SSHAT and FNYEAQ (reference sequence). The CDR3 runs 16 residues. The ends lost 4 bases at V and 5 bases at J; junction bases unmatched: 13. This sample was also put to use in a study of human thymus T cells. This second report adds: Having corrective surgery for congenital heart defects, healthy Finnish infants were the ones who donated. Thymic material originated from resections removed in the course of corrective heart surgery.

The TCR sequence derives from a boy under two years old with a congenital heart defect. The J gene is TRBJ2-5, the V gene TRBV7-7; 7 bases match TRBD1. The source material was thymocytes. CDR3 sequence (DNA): TGTGCCAGCAGCTCCAGCCGGGACAGTGCACTGGAGACCCAGTACTTC. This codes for CASSSSRDSALETQYF.